Each of the 22 T cell receptor beta chains below was sequenced from the same sample in a study of CD8 T cells in Susac syndrome. Reverse transcription of roughly 0.5 to 1 ug RNA was carried out with random hexamers. TCRdb used MiXCR to reprocess the immunoSEQ multiplex PCR reads, holding one entry per CDR3 protein. The sample gives some 180,000 distinct CDR3 sequences, approximately 95% of which show up once; around 0.11% is in the top ten. The sequencing sample was made of CD4+ T cells from PBMCs. All receptors derive from a human donor in good health.

The chain is built from TRBV20-1 and TRBJ2-2; D not certain. The CDR3 totals 12 residues. V gave up 6 bases and J gave up 8 bases, with 13 bases separating them. Germline-derived CDR1 and CDR2 are DFQATT and SNEGSKA (reference sequence). CDR3 bases: TGCAGTGCAAAACACCTGCGGGGGGAGCTGTTTTTT. Translating it yields CSAKHLRGELFF.

This chain joins TRBV28 and TRBJ1-5; TRBD1 aligns across 10 bases. The CDR3 length is 14 residues. The ends lost 2 bases at V and 6 bases at J; junction bases unmatched: 1. Germline CDR1 is MDHEN and CDR2 is SYDVKM. CDR3 in DNA: TGTGCCAGCAGTTTAGACAGGGGGCGTCAGCCCCAGCATTTT. Translation: CASSLDRGRQPQHF.

The chain joins TRBV7-2 to TRBJ2-7, with unresolved D. This CDR3 has 14 amino acids. Germline CDR1 reads SGHTA; CDR2 reads FQGNSA. V gave up 5 bases and J gave up 0 bases, with 11 bases separating them. CDR3 in DNA: TGTGCCAGCAGCCTTGGACGGGCCTCCTACGAGCAGTACTTC. Amino acid sequence: CASSLGRASYEQYF.

This rearrangement joins TRBV2 to TRBJ2-5, with D tentatively TRBD1 or TRBD2 (5 bases each). V gave up 7 bases and J gave up 2 bases, with 11 bases separating them. CDR3 length: 13 amino acids. Germline CDR1 reads SNHLY; CDR2 reads FYNNEI. CDR3 nucleotide sequence: TGTGCCAGCAACTGGGACGGGCAAGAGACCCAGTACTTC. It codes for CASNWDGQETQYF.

The chain employs TRBV28 and TRBJ2-1; no clear D. Between the trimmed V and J ends, which lost 6 bases and 7 bases, there was a span of 10 bases. Per the germline V gene, CDR1 is MDHEN and CDR2 is SYDVKM. The CDR3 consists of 12 residues. CDR3 region: CASRRGWNEQFF. Here the CDR3 DNA reads TGTGCCAGCAGACGAGGTTGGAATGAGCAGTTCTTC.

The chain uses TRBV7-9 and TRBJ2-5; D not certain. The V end lost 1 base, the J end lost 1 base, and 10 bases lay between the germline ends. Germline CDR1 and CDR2: SEHNR and FQNEAQ (reference sequence). The CDR3 contains 15 residues. DNA of the CDR3: TGTGCCAGCAGCTTAGTACAAGGCGCCCAAGAGACCCAGTACTTC. Amino acids: CASSLVQGAQETQYF.

The gene calls are TRBV15 and TRBJ2-5; D remains ambiguous. Deletions cut 5 bases from V and 2 bases from J, with 9 bases between. Germline V gene data show CDR1 as LNHNV and CDR2 as YYDKDF (reference sequence). The CDR3 totals 13 residues. This CDR3 reads CATSALLQETQYF. DNA for the CDR3: TGTGCCACCAGCGCGCTCTTACAAGAGACCCAGTACTTC.

This sequence joins TRBV28 and TRBJ2-3; D ambiguous. The CDR3 is 12 amino acids. V lost 2 bases to trimming and J lost 10 bases, with 10 bases between them. The germline V gene encodes CDR1 MDHEN and CDR2 SYDVKM. The CDR3 nucleotides read TGTGCCAGCAGTTTAACCCAATTGGCGCAGTATTTT. Amino acid sequence: CASSLTQLAQYF.

The chain has TRBV29-1 and TRBJ2-1; 11 nucleotides agree with TRBD2. Germline values: CDR1 SQVTM, CDR2 ANQGSEA. This CDR3 has 14 amino acids. Unmatched junction bases numbered 3, after V lost 4 bases and J lost 4 bases. As DNA, the CDR3 is TGCAGCGTTGCTGGACTAGCGGGTTACAATGAGCAGTTCTTC. This gives the protein CSVAGLAGYNEQFF.

In nucleotides, the CDR3 is TGTGCCAGCAGTTACTCGTACAGGCGGGCCACTGAAGCTTTCTTT. Protein product: CASSYSYRRATEAFF. The V call is TRBV6-6, the J call TRBJ1-1, with TRBD1 as a possible D gene (5 bases). This CDR3 region has 15 residues. V was clipped by 0 bases and J by 4 bases, with 12 bases between them. CDR1 and CDR2 from the germline V gene are MNHNY and SVGAGI (reference sequence).

The chain employs TRBV6-5 and TRBJ2-5; D is ambiguous. Germline V CDR1 and CDR2: MNHEY, SVGAGI. V lost 6 bases and J lost 5, with 16 bases in between. The CDR3 totals 14 residues. This chain's CDR3 is CASRTASGPETQYF. The DNA of the CDR3 is TGTGCCAGCAGAACGGCATCGGGCCCGGAGACCCAGTACTTC.

The V and J genes are TRBV24-1 and TRBJ2-3, with unresolved D. V was pared by 6 bases and J by 4 bases, with 4 bases between. The germline V gene has CDR1 KGHDR and CDR2 SFDVKD. The CDR3 extends over 11 amino acids. Here the CDR3 reads CATSLADTQYF. Here the CDR3 DNA reads TGTGCCACCAGTCTTGCAGATACGCAGTATTTT.

The gene calls are TRBV6-1 and TRBJ1-2; TRBD1 is a possible D gene (5 bases). Looked up from germline, CDR1 is MNHNS and CDR2 is SASEGT. This CDR3 region has 16 residues. The V gene lost 5 bases and the J gene lost 2 bases, with 18 bases spanning the gap. CDR3 amino acids: CASSPLPGRLNYGYTF. The CDR3 region has the DNA TGTGCCAGCAGTCCCCTCCCGGGACGATTGAACTATGGCTACACCTTC.

This clonotype was recorded only once. The rearrangement uses TRBV7-2 and TRBJ2-1; D might be TRBD2 (6 bases). The germline V and J ends were trimmed by 4 bases and 10 bases, with 17 bases remaining between them. Germline V gives CDR1 SGHTA, CDR2 FQGNSA. The CDR3 sequence is 14 residues long. This CDR3 is CASSSLTSYREQFF. DNA for the CDR3: TGTGCCAGCAGCTCCCTGACTAGTTACAGGGAGCAGTTCTTC.

This chain connects TRBV29-1 to TRBJ2-3; TRBD1 agrees at 8 bases. This CDR3 contains 15 residues. CDR1 is SQVTM, CDR2 ANQGSEA, per germline. V lost 0 bases to trimming and J lost 1 base; unmatched junction nucleotides: 3. The CDR3 here is CSVEESGGGTDTQYF. In nucleotides, the CDR3 is TGCAGCGTTGAAGAATCAGGGGGCGGCACAGATACGCAGTATTTT.

This clonotype was picked up a small number of times. The chain recombines TRBV9 with TRBJ2-2, with unresolved D. Germline lookup yields CDR1 SGDLS and CDR2 YYNGEE. This CDR3 region has 15 residues. Trimming took 2 bases from V and 1 from J, leaving 9 bases between them. The CDR3 is CASSVVGRNTGELFF. CDR3 DNA sequence: TGTGCCAGCAGCGTCGTAGGCCGGAACACCGGGGAGCTGTTTTTT.

The V gene is TRBV7-9, the J gene TRBJ2-1; D ambiguous. This CDR3 contains 14 residues. CDR1 is SEHNR and CDR2 is FQNEAQ in the germline V gene (reference sequence). V lost 5 bases and J 2 bases, leaving 10 bases between the germline ends. CDR3 in DNA: TGTGCCAGCAGCCCTCGCGGAGCCTACAATGAGCAGTTCTTC. Translating it yields CASSPRGAYNEQFF.

DNA of the CDR3: TGCAGCGTTGAGGCGGAAACCTATTACAATGAGCAGTTCTTC. Its protein is CSVEAETYYNEQFF. V usage is TRBV29-1 and J usage is TRBJ2-1; D remains unclear. The CDR3 length is 14 residues. The germline V gene has CDR1 SQVTM and CDR2 ANQGSEA. V was pared by 3 bases and J by 4 bases, with 13 bases between.

V and J are TRBV29-1 and TRBJ2-2; 7 bases map to TRBD1. V was pared by 7 bases and J by 1 base, with 3 bases of the junction left unmatched. Germline V gene sequence: CDR1 SQVTM, CDR2 ANQGSEA. The CDR3 is 13 residues long. CDR3 in amino acids: CSADRENTGELFF. DNA of the CDR3: TGCAGCGCAGACAGGGAGAACACCGGGGAGCTGTTTTTT.

V usage is TRBV6-5 and J usage is TRBJ2-1; D uncertain. This CDR3 is built from 16 residues. Trimming shortened V by 0 bases and J by 6 bases, and 15 bases separated the two germline ends. Per germline, CDR1 MNHEY and CDR2 SVGAGI. DNA of the CDR3: TGTGCCAGCAGTTACTCGAAATCGGTATGGTCCAATGAGCAGTTCTTC. It specifies CASSYSKSVWSNEQFF.

The chain is built from TRBV6-6 and TRBJ2-7; TRBD1 aligns across 7 bases. Per the germline V gene, CDR1 is MNHNY and CDR2 is SVGAGI (reference sequence). CDR3 size: 15 residues. V lost 5 bases and J lost 2; bases outside the gene matches: 9. The CDR3 here is CASSRWLQGTYEQYF. The CDR3 DNA reads as TGTGCCAGCAGTAGATGGCTACAGGGGACCTACGAGCAGTACTTC.

The CDR3 sequence is CSVGTVLSYEQYF. The CDR3 coding sequence is TGCAGCGTAGGGACAGTCCTCTCCTACGAGCAGTACTTC. V and J are TRBV29-1 and TRBJ2-7; 7 nucleotides align to TRBD1. The CDR3 loop spans 13 amino acids. Germline V lookup: CDR1 SQVTM, CDR2 ANQGSEA. Losses at the gene ends were 6 bases for V and 0 bases for J; bases not matched to a gene: 5.